A single sample gave rise to the 27 T cell receptor beta chains below, sequenced in a study of blood T cell repertoires in COVID-19. Sequencing was performed with immunoSEQ multiplex PCR; in TCRdb, only in-frame clones are kept and a portion is missing. Among approximately 120,000 clones listed, about four fifths were seen once. Sequenced input: peripheral blood. The receptors stem from a man in his sixties with acute or convalescent COVID-19.

This chain links TRBV7-2 with TRBJ2-7; 8 bases agree with TRBD1. Germline CDR1 reads SGHTA; CDR2 reads FQGNSA. Trimming cost V 6 bases and J 1 base; bases outside gene matches: 14. The CDR3 runs 17 residues. This CDR3 reads CASRYGGTGGVSYEQYF. DNA for the CDR3: TGTGCCAGCAGATACGGCGGGACAGGAGGTGTTTCCTACGAGCAGTACTTC.

The gene calls are TRBV2 and TRBJ2-7; 7 positions agree with TRBD2. V was pared by 6 bases and J by 4 bases, with 3 bases of the junction left unmatched. The germline V gene encodes CDR1 SNHLY and CDR2 FYNNEI. This CDR3 contains 12 residues. CDR3 coding DNA: TGTGCCAGCAGGGCTAGCGGTTACGAGCAGTACTTC. Protein: CASRASGYEQYF.

The rearrangement uses TRBV5-1 and TRBJ2-1; D remains unclear. The CDR3 consists of 14 residues. V lost 0 bases, J lost 7 bases, and 11 bases lay in between. Germline CDR1 and CDR2: SGHRS and YFSETQ. The CDR3 DNA sequence: TGCGCCAGCAGCTTGGCCTCTCTTAGAAATGAGCAGTTCTTC. It is translated as CASSLASLRNEQFF.

The V call is TRBV28, the J call TRBJ1-2; 9 bases fit TRBD1. This CDR3 region has 15 residues. Germline V gives CDR1 MDHEN, CDR2 SYDVKM. Trimming took 11 bases from V and 0 from J; bases not matched to a gene: 10. The CDR3 region is CAGKTTGGTNYGYTF. The DNA of the CDR3 is TGTGCCGGAAAGACGACAGGGGGGACTAACTATGGCTACACCTTC.

The chain is built from TRBV5-1 and TRBJ1-1; perhaps TRBD1 as D (5 bases). CDR1 and CDR2 from the germline V gene are SGHRS and YFSETQ. The V gene lost 2 bases and the J gene lost 0 bases, with 8 bases spanning the gap. The CDR3 length is 14 residues. DNA for the CDR3: TGCGCCAGCAGCTTCGGGGGAATGAACACTGAAGCTTTCTTT. It is translated as CASSFGGMNTEAFF.

The rearrangement links TRBV3-1 (or the pseudogene TRBV3-2) to TRBJ2-7; 7 bases fit TRBD1. Trimming took 5 bases from V and 2 from J; bases not matched to a gene: 6. The CDR3 consists of 14 residues. CDR1 LGHDT and CDR2 YNNKEL come from the germline V gene (reference sequence). The CDR3 DNA sequence: TGTGCCAGCAGCGCGACAGGGTCAGCCTACGAGCAGTACTTC. This codes for CASSATGSAYEQYF.

The CDR3 coding sequence is TGTGCCAGCAGTTCAAGGGGGTATGGCTACACCTTC. This translates into CASSSRGYGYTF. The chain couples TRBV12-3 or TRBV12-4 to TRBJ1-2; weak D call: TRBD1 (6 bases). V was shortened by 4 bases and J by 5 bases, with 8 bases between the two germline ends. The CDR3 contains 12 residues.

The chain recombines TRBV18 with TRBJ2-2; 11 bases map to TRBD2. J was trimmed by 1 base and V by 4 bases; bases with no gene match: 11. Germline V gives CDR1 KGHSH, CDR2 LQKENI. This CDR3 is built from 19 residues. CDR3 loop: CASSQPPGTSGRNTGELFF. CDR3 DNA sequence: TGTGCCAGCTCACAACCTCCCGGGACTAGCGGTAGGAACACCGGGGAGCTGTTTTTT.

The chain couples TRBV28 to TRBJ2-6; D possibly corresponds to TRBD2 (5 bases). CDR1 and CDR2 from the germline V gene are MDHEN and SYDVKM. V was shortened by 6 bases and J by 4 bases, with 13 bases between the two germline ends. The CDR3 covers 15 residues. CDR3 coding DNA: TGTGCCAGCAGCAAAGCCACGGGAGGGGCCAACGTCCTGACTTTC. Its translation: CASSKATGGANVLTF.

The V gene is TRBV5-1, the J gene TRBJ2-7; 7 nucleotides line up with TRBD1. There are 14 residues in the CDR3. From germline, CDR1 is SGHRS and CDR2 YFSETQ. Unmatched junction bases numbered 2, after V lost 0 bases and J lost 2 bases. The CDR3 sequence: CASSLEGAPYEQYF. DNA of the CDR3: TGCGCCAGCAGCTTGGAGGGGGCCCCCTACGAGCAGTACTTC.

The chain recombines TRBV15 with TRBJ1-1, with D unclear. The CDR3 is 15 residues long. V gave up 0 bases and J gave up 1 base, with 9 bases separating them. The germline CDR1 and CDR2 sequences are LNHNV and YYDKDF (reference sequence). The chain's CDR3 is CATSRDRRGNTEAFF. CDR3 bases: TGTGCCACCAGCAGAGATAGACGGGGGAACACTGAAGCTTTCTTT.

The V gene is TRBV6-5, the J gene TRBJ1-2, with 8 positions matching TRBD1. Germline loops: CDR1 MNHEY, CDR2 SVGAGI. CDR3 length equals 14 residues. The V gene end was trimmed by 6 bases and the J gene end by 3 bases; junction bases not matched to a gene: 6. CDR3 nucleotide sequence: TGTGCCAGCAGCCCCGGACAGGGACACTATGGCTACACCTTC. This codes for CASSPGQGHYGYTF.

This chain links TRBV11-3 with TRBJ2-2; D ambiguous. The CDR3 consists of 14 residues. V lost 2 bases, J lost 7 bases, and 11 bases lay in between. Germline CDR1 reads SGHNT; CDR2 reads YENEEA. Here the CDR3 reads CASSLSLVSGELFF. The CDR3 DNA follows: TGTGCCAGCAGCTTAAGCCTGGTTAGCGGGGAGCTGTTTTTT.

J is TRBJ2-3 and V is TRBV5-1; 10 bases align to TRBD2. Trimming removed 2 bases from V and 2 bases from J; junction bases left unmatched: 8. This CDR3 has 17 amino acids. Germline V lookup: CDR1 SGHRS, CDR2 YFSETQ. Here the CDR3 reads CASSLSLTSGNTDTQYF. As DNA, the CDR3 is TGCGCCAGCAGCTTATCTCTTACTAGCGGGAACACAGATACGCAGTATTTT.

The chain has TRBV28 and TRBJ1-4; D is undetermined. Looked up from germline, CDR1 is MDHEN and CDR2 is SYDVKM. The CDR3 loop spans 15 amino acids. V lost 6 bases and J 4 bases, leaving 15 bases between the germline ends. CDR3 sequence: CASSHMVAGNEKLFF. The DNA of the CDR3 is TGTGCCAGCAGCCACATGGTGGCTGGTAATGAAAAACTGTTTTTT. Looking up the rest from reference TRBV28 and TRBJ1-4 gives the full variable domain: DVKVTQSSRYLVKRTGEKVFLECVQDMDHENMFWYRQDPGLGLRLIYFSYDVKMKEKGDIPEGYSVSREKKERFSLILESASTNQTSMYLCASSHMVAGNEKLFFGSGTQLSVL.

The genes are TRBV7-2 and TRBJ2-1, with D perhaps TRBD2 (6 bases). The CDR3 consists of 16 residues. Germline V gene lookup returns CDR1 SGHTA and CDR2 FQGNSA. V was clipped by 8 bases and J by 4 bases, with 21 bases between them. CDR3 sequence (DNA): TGTGCCAGCGGGGACTTGCTAATCCGGGATTACAATGAGCAGTTCTTC. Its translation: CASGDLLIRDYNEQFF.

The table lists this clone with a few counts. The CDR3 reads CASSLVEYAEAFF. In DNA, the CDR3 is TGTGCCAGCAGCTTGGTGGAGTATGCTGAAGCTTTCTTT. This chain connects TRBV5-5 to TRBJ1-1; no clear D gene. Per germline, CDR1 SGHKS and CDR2 YYEKEE (reference sequence). CDR3 size: 13 residues. V gave up 0 bases and J gave up 6 bases, with 9 bases separating them.

The chain combines TRBV24-1 with TRBJ1-5; D gene unclear. V lost 6 bases to trimming and J lost 0 bases, with 8 bases between them. This CDR3 is built from 14 residues. Germline CDR1 reads KGHDR; CDR2 reads SFDVKD. The DNA for the CDR3 is TGTGCCACCAGTAGAGTCAATAGCAATCAGCCCCAGCATTTT. Translated: CATSRVNSNQPQHF.

This clone was observed a handful of times. This rearrangement joins TRBV27 to TRBJ2-2; a possible D gene is TRBD1 (6 bases). The ends were cut back, 5 bases at V and 2 bases at J, with 15 bases in the middle. Per the germline V gene, CDR1 is MNHEY and CDR2 is SMNVEV (reference sequence). CDR3 length: 16 amino acids. CDR3 protein: CASSPLGGPNTGELFF. CDR3 coding DNA: TGTGCCAGCAGTCCGCTTGGGGGCCCTAACACCGGGGAGCTGTTTTTT.

The chain couples TRBV9 to TRBJ2-1; D possibly corresponds to TRBD1 (5 bases). V lost 0 bases to trimming and J lost 8 bases, with 15 bases between them. Germline CDR1 SGDLS, CDR2 YYNGEE. This CDR3 region has 15 residues. The chain's CDR3 is CASSVGQGPIDEQFF. DNA of the CDR3: TGTGCCAGCAGCGTAGGCCAGGGCCCCATTGATGAGCAGTTCTTC.

The gene calls are TRBV10-1 and TRBJ2-1; 10 positions match TRBD2. The CDR3 is made up of 16 amino acids. Germline lookup yields CDR1 WNHNN and CDR2 SYGVQD (reference sequence). With V trimmed by 2 bases and J by 8 bases, 9 bases remained unmatched. The CDR3 region has the DNA TGCGCCAGCAGTGAGACGGCTAGCGGGAGTTTAGATGAGCAGTTCTTC. Translation: CASSETASGSLDEQFF.

The chain is built from TRBV5-4 and TRBJ1-5, with D hard to call. CDR3 length: 13 amino acids. Germline CDR1 SGHNT, CDR2 YYREEE (reference sequence). Trimming shortened V by 4 bases and J by 6 bases, and 11 bases separated the two germline ends. CDR3 DNA: TGTGCCAGCAGCCAAGACCGGGGTCAGCCCCAGCATTTT. Protein product: CASSQDRGQPQHF.

This chain links TRBV7-8 with TRBJ2-3; maybe TRBD2 (6 bases). V was shortened by 4 bases and J by 2 bases, with 13 bases between the two germline ends. CDR3 length equals 15 residues. CDR1 and CDR2 from the germline V gene are SGHVS and FQNEAQ. CDR3: CASSSPRTITDTQYF. The CDR3 region has the DNA TGTGCCAGCAGCTCGCCTCGGACTATCACAGATACGCAGTATTTT.

The chain uses TRBV5-1 and TRBJ1-2; maybe TRBD1 (5 bases). Trimming cost V 1 base and J 6 bases, with 10 bases left between them. The CDR3 sequence is 13 residues long. The germline V gene encodes CDR1 SGHRS and CDR2 YFSETQ. CDR3 nucleotides: TGCGCCAGCAGCTTGAATGGGGCGGATGGCTACACCTTC. It is translated as CASSLNGADGYTF.

This rearrangement joins TRBV2 to TRBJ2-7, with 13 bases that match TRBD2. With 5 bases clipped from V and 2 bases from J, the junction kept 3 bases outside the gene matches. The CDR3 loop spans 15 amino acids. In germline, CDR1 is SNHLY, CDR2 FYNNEI. CDR3 nucleotide sequence: TGTGCCAGCAGTCTACTAGCGGGAGGGACCTACGAGCAGTACTTC. Protein product: CASSLLAGGTYEQYF.

Points on this clone: Other DNA sequences in the sample encode the same CDR3. The J gene is TRBJ2-2, the V gene TRBV19; 13 bases agree with TRBD2. Losses at the gene ends were 7 bases for V and 0 bases for J; bases not matched to a gene: 8. Germline CDR1 and CDR2: LNHDA and SQIVND (reference sequence). The CDR3 is 18 amino acids. CDR3: CASTLKGLAGTNTGELFF. The CDR3 nucleotides read TGTGCCAGTACCCTAAAGGGACTAGCGGGAACGAACACCGGGGAGCTGTTTTTT. The whole variable domain, remainder taken from reference TRBV19 and TRBJ2-2, is DGGITQSPKYLFRKEGQNVTLSCEQNLNHDAMYWYRQDPGQGLRLIYYSQIVNDFQKGDIAEGYSVSREKKESFPLTVTSAQKNPTAFYLCASTLKGLAGTNTGELFFGEGSRLTVL.

The chain employs TRBV14 and TRBJ1-6; D is unresolved. Germline lookup yields CDR1 SGHDN and CDR2 FVKESK. The CDR3 has 13 residues. Trimming stripped 3 bases from V and 9 bases from J, with 9 bases between. The CDR3 nucleotides read TGTGCCAGCAGCCAGGGCGTAGGTTCACCCCTCCACTTT. It is translated as CASSQGVGSPLHF.